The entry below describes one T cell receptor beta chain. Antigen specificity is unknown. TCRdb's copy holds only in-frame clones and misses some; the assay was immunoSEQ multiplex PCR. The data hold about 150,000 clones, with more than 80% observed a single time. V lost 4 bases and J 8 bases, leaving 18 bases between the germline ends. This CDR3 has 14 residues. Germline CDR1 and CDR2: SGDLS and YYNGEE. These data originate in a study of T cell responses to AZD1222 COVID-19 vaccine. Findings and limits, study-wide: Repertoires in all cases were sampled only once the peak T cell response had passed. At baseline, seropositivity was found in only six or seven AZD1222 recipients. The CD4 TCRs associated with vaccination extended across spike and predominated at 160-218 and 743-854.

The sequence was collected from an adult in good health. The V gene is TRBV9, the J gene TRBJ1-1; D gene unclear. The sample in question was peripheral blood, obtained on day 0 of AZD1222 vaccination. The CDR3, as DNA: TGTGCCAGCAGCTCTGGGCCCCCAGAGGGCGAAGCTTTCTTT. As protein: CASSSGPPEGEAFF.